The subject of this entry is one T cell receptor (beta chain). The data derive from a study of blood T cell repertoires in COVID-19. Study as a whole: Acute and convalescent COVID-19 specimens originated in the United States, Italy and Spain. PBMCs, B-cell-depleted T cells, or T cells were the source of the cDNA or gDNA that made up the material.

Seattle patient enrollment occurred during active infection, with longitudinal follow-up thereafter. Authors' analysis steps: Using reference gene primer amplification, nucleated cell counts were estimated. Assay: immunoSEQ multiplex PCR; the TCRdb copy retains only in-frame clones and omits some. V and J calls and clone size follow that table, whereas D and trimming were derived from the DNA. This table has some 220,000 clones, roughly 85% appearing once. The CDR3 contains 13 residues. Trimming shortened V by 8 bases and J by 7 bases, and 18 bases separated the two germline ends. Germline V gene lookup returns CDR1 KGHSH and CDR2 LQKENI.

The sequencing sample was made of peripheral blood. The sequence derives from a woman between 70 and 85 years old with COVID-19, enrolled during active disease. V and J are TRBV18 and TRBJ2-7; possible D gene TRBD1, 5 bases. The CDR3 DNA reads TGTGCCAGCCATCAGGGTCGTCCGATGGAGCAGTACTTC. Amino acid sequence: CASHQGRPMEQYF. The complete variable domain, with remaining parts taken from reference TRBV18 and TRBJ2-7, reads NAGVMQNPRHLVRRRGQEARLRCSPMKGHSHVYWYRQLPEEGLKFMVYLQKENIIDESGMPKERFSAEFPKEGPSILRIQQVVRGDSAAYFCASHQGRPMEQYFGPGTRLTVT.